This is a list of T cell receptor beta chains from one sample in a study of control samples from healthy donors and cancer patients. Some clones are missing from TCRdb's copy, which holds only in-frame ones; the method was immunoSEQ multiplex PCR. Seen here are some 120,000 clones, around 96% observed once, and the top ten hold 3.6%. The sequenced sample was blood. Receptor source: a young man in good health. Both conserved end residues are part of each CDR3. A D gene is named only where the DNA matches it firmly. Only part of the rows carry a size: once, few, many, or a class if the clone is expanded.

d_call cdr3_length clone_size j_call v_call cdr3_aa cdr3_nt
NA 14 NA TRBJ1-2 TRBV10-3 CAISDGGPYYGYTF TGTGCCATCAGCGACGGGGGCCCTTACTATGGCTACACCTTC
TRBD2 15 NA TRBJ2-5 TRBV9 CASSSSGGAGETQYF TGTGCCAGCAGCTCGAGCGGGGGGGCCGGGGAGACCCAGTACTTC
NA 14 NA TRBJ1-5 TRBV7-9 CASSFSRSDQPQHF TGTGCCAGCAGTTTCTCGAGATCGGATCAGCCCCAGCATTTT
NA 17 NA TRBJ2-7 TRBV7-9 CASRASDSPRRSYEQYF TGTGCCAGCAGGGCAAGCGACAGTCCACGAAGGTCCTACGAGCAGTACTTC
TRBD2 16 NA TRBJ2-2 TRBV28 CASSLLAGGGHGELFF TGTGCCAGCAGTCTGCTAGCGGGGGGCGGTCACGGGGAGCTGTTTTTT
NA 15 NA TRBJ2-3 TRBV11-3 CASSLGARDTDTQYF TGTGCCAGCAGCTTAGGTGCCAGGGACACAGATACGCAGTATTTT
NA 15 once TRBJ2-6 TRBV19 CASSLGGSGANVLTF TGTGCCAGTAGTCTCGGGGGCTCTGGGGCCAACGTCCTGACTTTC
TRBD2 15 NA TRBJ2-7 TRBV4-3 CASSQEREAGREQYF TGCGCCAGCAGCCAAGAGCGGGAGGCAGGGAGGGAGCAGTACTTC
NA 14 NA TRBJ1-6 TRBV10-2 CASSAGGDNSPLHF TGCGCCAGCAGTGCCGGGGGTGATAATTCACCCCTCCACTTT
NA 16 NA TRBJ1-2 TRBV7-2 CASSFLTAAQNYGYTF TGTGCCAGCAGCTTTTTAACGGCGGCACAGAACTATGGCTACACCTTC
TRBD2 20 NA TRBJ2-1 TRBV7-8 CASSSKPTSGGPPPYNEQFF TGTGCCAGCAGCTCCAAGCCGACTAGCGGGGGGCCCCCACCCTACAATGAGCAGTTCTTC
TRBD1 17 NA TRBJ1-5 TRBV28 CASSSTTGDHSNQPQHF TGTGCCAGCAGTTCGACGACAGGGGATCATAGCAATCAGCCCCAGCATTTT
NA 15 NA TRBJ2-5 TRBV7-2 CASSFYGQPQETQYF TGTGCCAGCAGCTTTTACGGACAGCCACAAGAGACCCAGTACTTC
TRBD1 13 few TRBJ1-1 TRBV2 CASSRTGGTEAFF TGTGCCAGCAGTCGTACAGGGGGCACTGAAGCTTTCTTT
NA 15 once TRBJ1-2 TRBV6-6 CASSYSGGAYYGYTF TGTGCCAGCAGTTACTCGGGGGGGGCGTACTATGGCTACACCTTC
NA 15 NA TRBJ1-1 TRBV4-1 CASSQRGAVNTEAFF TGCGCCAGCAGCCAAAGGGGGGCGGTTAACACTGAAGCTTTCTTT
NA 15 NA TRBJ1-4 TRBV6-2/TRBV6-3 CASSALTATNEKLFF TGTGCCAGCAGTGCCTTGACAGCAACTAATGAAAAACTGTTTTTT
NA 12 NA TRBJ1-2 TRBV9 CASSSGPYGYTF TGTGCCAGCAGCTCGGGACCTTATGGCTACACCTTC
NA 14 NA TRBJ2-7 TRBV7-9 CASSERGTPYEQYF TGTGCCAGCAGCGAGAGAGGGACTCCCTACGAGCAGTACTTC
TRBD1 14 once TRBJ1-5 TRBV7-9 CASSPGTGVQPQHF TGTGCCAGCAGCCCAGGGACAGGGGTGCAGCCCCAGCATTTT
NA 14 NA TRBJ2-1 TRBV7-9 CASSLNPGYNEQFF TGTGCCAGCAGCTTAAATCCCGGGTACAATGAGCAGTTCTTC
NA 16 NA TRBJ2-3 TRBV7-3 CASSLQVWGAADTQYF TGTGCCAGCAGCTTACAGGTCTGGGGGGCGGCAGATACGCAGTATTTT
NA 13 once TRBJ1-4 TRBV7-9 CASSSTREEKLFF TGTGCCAGCAGTTCTACGAGGGAGGAAAAACTGTTTTTT
NA 14 NA TRBJ2-7 TRBV5-1 CASSLELGSYEQYF TGCGCCAGCAGCTTGGAGCTGGGCTCCTACGAGCAGTACTTC
NA 13 NA TRBJ2-1 TRBV2 CASSDWTDNEQFF TGTGCCAGCAGCGACTGGACGGACAATGAGCAGTTCTTC
NA 10 NA TRBJ2-7 TRBV29-1 CSVLRGEQYF TGCAGCGTTTTGAGGGGCGAGCAGTACTTC
NA 14 NA TRBJ2-7 TRBV3-1/TRBV3-2 CASSQGGNGYEQYF TGTGCCAGCAGCCAAGGGGGTAATGGGTACGAGCAGTACTTC
TRBD2 15 NA TRBJ2-2 TRBV6-2/TRBV6-3 CASSLGLVNTGELFF TGTGCCAGCAGCCTGGGACTAGTTAACACCGGGGAGCTGTTTTTT
NA 15 NA TRBJ2-1 TRBV25-1 CASSEWSYSYNEQFF TGTGCCAGCAGTGAATGGTCCTACTCCTACAATGAGCAGTTCTTC